This TCR beta chain was documented in a study of blood T cell repertoires in COVID-19. This clone has only one observation. This table comes from immunoSEQ multiplex PCR, and its TCRdb copy is limited to in-frame clones, with some not included. The table shows about 260,000 clones, with approximately 90% occurring only once. CDR3 size: 16 residues. V was pared by 3 bases and J by 1 base, with 8 bases of the junction left unmatched. V usage is TRBV5-3 and J usage is TRBJ2-7, with 9 bases lining up with TRBD1. TRBV5-3 is labeled an ORF, and its function is uncertain. The source is a woman between 40 and 55 years old with acute or convalescent COVID-19. Source material: peripheral blood. CDR3 sequence reads: CARSWTGVDSSYEQYV. DNA for the CDR3: TGTGCCAGAAGCTGGACAGGGGTGGATAGTTCCTACGAGCAGTACGTC.